What follows is one T cell receptor beta chain and its context. Produced via immunoSEQ multiplex PCR; TCRdb's table is partial and in-frame only. The sample lists about 32,000 clones; more than 70% were seen once. This CDR3 has 19 amino acids. These data are taken from a study of sequential checkpoint blockade in melanoma. Treatment reported: randomized to nivolumab then ipilimumab (arm A) or the reverse (arm B). Patients had received no earlier DNA-damaging chemotherapy. PBMC sorting kept live CD3+CD8+ cells without CD19 or CD56. The clonotype comes from a human donor with melanoma. The sample here was CD8+ T cells sorted from blood (inferred from file names), taken from a patient given nivolumab and ipilimumab in sequence. The chain couples TRBV12-1 to TRBJ2-6; the table's D call, TRBD1, has no DNA check behind it. TRBV12-1 is given as a pseudogene. As DNA, the CDR3 is TGTGCCAGCAGCTTATCAGGTGTTATAGGACAAAGTCGGGCCAACGTCCTGACTTTC. Translating gives CASSLSGVIGQSRANVLTF.